The 30 T cell receptor beta chains below come from one sample, sequenced in a study of vaccination effects on CD4 cells after COVID-19. The antigens of these receptors remain unknown. Investigators separated out CD4+ T cells once approximately 10 days of culture had passed. Clones were sequenced by immunoSEQ multiplex PCR, and TCRdb holds only the in-frame ones, with some missing. The table shows fewer than 35,000 clones, with around three quarters occurring only once. Sequenced material: CD4+ T cells from PBMCs cultured without peptide, taken before COVID-19 vaccination. These receptors were taken from a human donor who received a COVID-19 vaccine.

This clone was detected once. This sequence joins TRBV10-2 and TRBJ2-5, with 7 positions matching TRBD1. V lost 7 bases to trimming and J lost 3 bases; unmatched junction nucleotides: 2. Germline V gene data show CDR1 as WSHSY and CDR2 as SAAADI. The CDR3 covers 12 residues. This CDR3 is CASTDREETQYF. CDR3 bases: TGCGCCAGCACTGACAGGGAAGAGACCCAGTACTTC.

The V call is TRBV3-1 (or the pseudogene TRBV3-2), the J call TRBJ2-1, with 10 bases identical to TRBD1. The V gene end was trimmed by 9 bases and the J gene end by 7 bases; junction bases not matched to a gene: 9. Germline assignment: CDR1 LGHDT and CDR2 YNNKEL (reference sequence). The CDR3 has 14 amino acids. The CDR3 sequence: CASGVGQGRNEQFF. The CDR3 DNA reads as TGTGCCAGTGGAGTGGGACAGGGGAGGAATGAGCAGTTCTTC.

The chain couples TRBV6-1 to TRBJ2-7; TRBD1 might be the D (7 bases). CDR3 size: 17 residues. In germline, CDR1 is MNHNS, CDR2 SASEGT. Trimming stripped 3 bases from V and 5 bases from J, with 23 bases between. Here the CDR3 DNA reads TGTGCCAGCAGTGACCCATGGAGGGGCGCAACAGGGGACGAGCAGTACTTC. Amino acids: CASSDPWRGATGDEQYF.

This clone was counted between two and nine times. J is TRBJ2-3 and V is TRBV27, with D tentatively TRBD1 or TRBD2 (6 bases each). V lost 7 bases, J lost 6 bases, and 20 bases lay in between. Germline V lookup: CDR1 MNHEY, CDR2 SMNVEV (reference sequence). This CDR3 is built from 15 residues. CDR3 in DNA: TGTGCCAGCAATTGGAGGGGGACTCCTCGGGATACGCAGTATTTT. Its translation: CASNWRGTPRDTQYF.

This clone has only a few counts. The chain couples TRBV7-9 to TRBJ2-2; TRBD2 matches at 13 bases. Per the germline V gene, CDR1 is SEHNR and CDR2 is FQNEAQ (reference sequence). The CDR3 sequence is 17 residues long. V lost 3 bases to trimming and J lost 1 base; unmatched junction nucleotides: 2. The CDR3 DNA follows: TGTGCCAGCAGCTTCGGACTAGCGGGAGTGAACACCGGGGAGCTGTTTTTT. Protein: CASSFGLAGVNTGELFF.

Comment on this clone: The same CDR3 can be traced to other DNA sequences in this sample. V and J are TRBV2 and TRBJ1-2, with unresolved D. V lost 3 bases to trimming and J lost 2 bases, with 4 bases between them. Germline CDR1 is SNHLY and CDR2 is FYNNEI. The CDR3 covers 12 residues. CDR3 in amino acids: CASSDGNYGYTF. DNA of the CDR3: TGTGCCAGCAGTGATGGGAACTATGGCTACACCTTC.

The count of this clone is one. The chain is built from TRBV4-1 and TRBJ2-7, with a tentative D call TRBD1 (6 bases). Germline V gives CDR1 MGHRA, CDR2 YSYEKL. The CDR3 is made up of 14 amino acids. Trimming removed 0 bases from V and 7 bases from J, with 13 bases in between. The CDR3 loop is CASSQEGRGREQYF. The CDR3 coding sequence is TGCGCCAGCAGCCAAGAAGGCAGGGGACGGGAGCAGTACTTC.

The rearrangement links TRBV6-5 to TRBJ2-6; tentatively, D is TRBD1 or TRBD2 (5 bases each). Germline V CDR1 and CDR2: MNHEY, SVGAGI. The CDR3 loop spans 15 amino acids. V was shortened by 3 bases and J by 2 bases, with 8 bases between the two germline ends. For the CDR3, the DNA is TGTGCCAGCAGTTATGTGGGGGCTGGGGCCAACGTCCTGACTTTC. It translates to CASSYVGAGANVLTF.

This chain links TRBV11-2 with TRBJ2-5, with TRBD2 matching 12 bases. The junction had 16 bases not matched to a gene; V was cut back by 4 bases and J by 4 bases. The CDR3 loop spans 19 amino acids. Germline V gene data show CDR1 as SGHAT and CDR2 as FQNNGV. CDR3 sequence: CASSYPRGLAGREGETQYF. The CDR3 nucleotides read TGTGCCAGCAGCTACCCTCGGGGACTAGCGGGCCGGGAGGGAGAGACCCAGTACTTC.

The chain couples TRBV2 to TRBJ2-1; 8 bases line up with TRBD2. The V gene's germline CDR1 is SNHLY and CDR2 FYNNEI. Trimming cost V 5 bases and J 10 bases; bases outside gene matches: 16. The CDR3 contains 16 residues. The CDR3 DNA is TGTGCCAGCAGTACGCAAGCGGGGGTAGCGGGCGCGGAGCAGTTCTTC. Its protein product is CASSTQAGVAGAEQFF.

This chain connects TRBV5-8 to TRBJ1-1; D is possibly TRBD1 (5 bases). The CDR3 is 15 amino acids. Trimming took off 4 bases at V and 6 bases at J, with 19 bases between the two ends. CDR1 and CDR2 from the germline V gene are SGHTS and YDEGEE. CDR3 bases: TGTGCCAGCAGCGGAAACAAGGGGCGCTTCGCTGAAGCTTTCTTT. It is translated as CASSGNKGRFAEAFF.

The rearrangement uses TRBV7-7 and TRBJ2-1; perhaps TRBD1 as D (5 bases). There are 14 residues in the CDR3. Between the trimmed V and J ends, which lost 1 base and 4 bases, there was a span of 8 bases. Germline V lookup: CDR1 SSHAT, CDR2 FNYEAQ (reference sequence). In DNA form, the CDR3 reads TGTGCCAGCAGCTTAGGGGGCTCGTACAATGAGCAGTTCTTC. It specifies CASSLGGSYNEQFF. Full variable domain (rest looked up from reference TRBV7-7 and TRBJ2-1): GAGVSQSPRYKVTKRGQDVTLRCDPISSHATLYWYQQALGQGPEFLTYFNYEAQPDKSGLPSDRFSAERPEGSISTLTIQRTEQRDSAMYRCASSLGGSYNEQFFGPGTRLTVL.

This chain joins TRBV10-3 and TRBJ2-7; 9 bases fit TRBD1. Germline V lookup: CDR1 ENHRY, CDR2 SYGVKD. V lost 5 bases to trimming and J lost 3 bases; unmatched junction nucleotides: 14. The CDR3 is made up of 17 amino acids. CDR3 bases: TGTGCCATCAGTTCAATCCCGGGACAGGGAAGGAACTACGAGCAGTACTTC. Its translation is CAISSIPGQGRNYEQYF.

This clone was observed a handful of times. The chain carries TRBV2 and TRBJ2-7, with 7 positions matching TRBD2. The ends lost 4 bases at V and 3 bases at J; junction bases unmatched: 6. The CDR3 spans 14 residues. CDR1 and CDR2 from the germline V gene are SNHLY and FYNNEI. As DNA, the CDR3 is TGTGCCAGCAGTGCCAGCTGGACTAGCTACGAGCAGTACTTC. Translation gives CASSASWTSYEQYF. The full variable domain, with the rest looked up from reference TRBV2 and TRBJ2-7, is EPEVTQTPSHQVTQMGQEVILRCVPISNHLYFYWYRQILGQKVEFLVSFYNNEISEKSEIFDDQFSVERPDGSNFTLKIRSTKLEDSAMYFCASSASWTSYEQYFGPGTRLTVT.

The chain carries TRBV18 and TRBJ1-3; TRBD1 might be the D (5 bases). This CDR3 is built from 18 residues. The V and J ends lost 0 bases and 0 bases respectively, with 15 bases between them. CDR1 is KGHSH and CDR2 is LQKENI in the germline V gene. CDR3 sequence reads: CASSPPLMVGLSGNTIYF. DNA of the CDR3: TGTGCCAGCTCACCACCGTTGATGGTGGGGCTCTCTGGAAACACCATATATTTT.

The chain combines TRBV19 with TRBJ1-2; the D gene is possibly TRBD1 (5 bases). The V gene lost 3 bases and the J gene lost 4 bases, with 9 bases spanning the gap. The germline V gene has CDR1 LNHDA and CDR2 SQIVND (reference sequence). This CDR3 has 13 residues. CDR3 in DNA: TGTGCCAGTAGTATTCAGGGCCGCTATGGCTACACCTTC. As protein: CASSIQGRYGYTF.

This chain joins TRBV3-1 (or the pseudogene TRBV3-2) and TRBJ2-7; tentatively, D is TRBD2 (5 bases). Germline V lookup: CDR1 LGHDT, CDR2 YNNKEL (reference sequence). Trimming took 9 bases from V and 3 from J, leaving 18 bases between them. The CDR3 runs to 14 residues. The CDR3 DNA reads as TGTGCCAGTGGGTTGCTGAACCGGGGCTACGAGCAGTACTTC. Its translation: CASGLLNRGYEQYF.

The V and J genes are TRBV14 and TRBJ1-2, with D hard to call. V lost 4 bases, J lost 0 bases, and 9 bases lay in between. Looked up from germline, CDR1 is SGHDN and CDR2 is FVKESK. This CDR3 has 14 amino acids. The CDR3 DNA sequence: TGTGCCAGCAGCCCCGACTTAGCTAACTATGGCTACACCTTC. Translation gives CASSPDLANYGYTF.

Note on this clone: This sample also contains other DNA sequences that code for the same CDR3. J is TRBJ1-5 and V is TRBV6-1, with D maybe TRBD1 (5 bases). CDR1 and CDR2 (germline): MNHNS, SASEGT. V dropped 0 bases and J dropped 6 bases, with 9 bases sitting between them. This CDR3 has 14 residues. The CDR3 loop reads CASSEAGGGQPQHF. DNA of the CDR3: TGTGCCAGCAGTGAAGCGGGGGGAGGTCAGCCCCAGCATTTT.

V and J are TRBV3-1 (or the pseudogene TRBV3-2) and TRBJ1-1; TRBD1 might be the D (6 bases). The V and J ends lost 6 bases and 1 base respectively, with 12 bases between them. The germline gives CDR1 LGHDT, CDR2 YNNKEL (reference sequence). CDR3 length: 14 amino acids. CDR3 residues: CASRFGQSNTEAFF. CDR3 bases: TGTGCCAGCAGGTTCGGACAGTCGAACACTGAAGCTTTCTTT.

In its sample, this clone was seen a few times. The J gene is TRBJ2-5, the V gene TRBV11-1, with 9 bases lining up with TRBD2. Germline V lookup: CDR1 SGHAT, CDR2 FQDESV (reference sequence). Unmatched junction bases numbered 11, after V lost 4 bases and J lost 5 bases. The CDR3 loop spans 16 amino acids. CDR3 in DNA: TGTGCCAGCAGCTCCATCCTAGCGGGGAACGACGAGACCCAGTACTTC. It encodes CASSSILAGNDETQYF.

The chain employs TRBV10-2 and TRBJ2-3; D call uncertain. Germline V CDR1 and CDR2: WSHSY, SAAADI. V lost 6 bases and J lost 7, with 20 bases in between. This CDR3 is built from 15 residues. In DNA form, the CDR3 reads TGCGCCAGCAGCGCTTGGATTCGGTCCAAATATACGCAGTATTTT. Its translation is CASSAWIRSKYTQYF.

V usage is TRBV7-4 and J usage is TRBJ2-5; 8 bases align to TRBD2. V gave up 5 bases and J gave up 5 bases; unmatched junction bases: 13. The germline gives CDR1 SGHVT, CDR2 SQSDAQ. The CDR3 loop spans 16 amino acids. CDR3 in DNA: TGTGCCAGCAGCCCTCTTCCCGGGGGGGTTGCCGAGACCCAGTACTTC. Translation: CASSPLPGGVAETQYF.

The V and J genes are TRBV6-2 or TRBV6-3 and TRBJ2-1, with D perhaps matching TRBD2 (5 bases). V lost 0 bases and J lost 8, with 17 bases in between. The V gene's germline CDR1 is MNHEY and CDR2 SVGEGT. The CDR3 extends over 16 amino acids. CDR3 in amino acids: CASSYSRRVSGDEQFF. The CDR3 DNA sequence: TGTGCCAGCAGTTACTCGAGGCGGGTCTCAGGCGATGAGCAGTTCTTC.

The genes are TRBV5-1 and TRBJ2-1; unclear D gene. Germline values: CDR1 SGHRS, CDR2 YFSETQ. V was trimmed by 0 bases and J by 8 bases, leaving 12 bases between them. CDR3 size: 14 residues. CDR3 sequence (DNA): TGCGCCAGCAGCTTGGCCGCAACTATAGATGAGCAGTTCTTC. This encodes CASSLAATIDEQFF.

This clone turned up a few times. The chain has TRBV24-1 and TRBJ2-3, with 9 bases lining up with TRBD2. Germline CDR1 and CDR2: KGHDR and SFDVKD. The CDR3 consists of 15 residues. Trimming at V came to 3 bases and at J to 6 bases, leaving 6 bases not matched to a gene. CDR3 loop: CATSDAGTSSDTQYF. CDR3 sequence (DNA): TGTGCCACCAGTGATGCCGGGACTAGCTCCGATACGCAGTATTTT.

This chain joins TRBV5-1 and TRBJ1-4; 8 nucleotides align to TRBD1. The CDR3 length is 15 residues. Germline V gives CDR1 SGHRS, CDR2 YFSETQ. Germline trimming cut 3 bases from V and 4 bases from J; bases unmatched to any gene: 5. CDR3 loop: CASSSGQGSNEKLFF. CDR3 coding DNA: TGCGCCAGCAGCTCCGGACAGGGTAGTAATGAAAAACTGTTTTTT.

The J gene is TRBJ2-3, the V gene TRBV5-8; the D is unclear. Germline values: CDR1 SGHTS, CDR2 YDEGEE. This CDR3 comprises 14 residues. Trimming left V 2 bases short and J 4 bases short, with 11 bases between. The CDR3 spells CASSFKDPADTQYF. The CDR3 region has the DNA TGTGCCAGCAGCTTTAAGGATCCAGCAGATACGCAGTATTTT.

This rearrangement joins TRBV7-9 to TRBJ1-4; D ambiguous. Germline V gives CDR1 SEHNR, CDR2 FQNEAQ (reference sequence). This CDR3 spans 12 amino acids. V was pared by 5 bases and J by 8 bases, with 9 bases between. This CDR3 is CASSRGAEKLFF. CDR3 nucleotides: TGTGCCAGCAGCCGGGGAGCAGAAAAACTGTTTTTT. The whole variable domain, remainder taken from reference TRBV7-9 and TRBJ1-4, is DTGVSQNPRHKITKRGQNVTFRCDPISEHNRLYWYRQTLGQGPEFLTYFQNEAQLEKSRLLSDRFSAERPKGSFSTLEIQRTEQGDSAMYLCASSRGAEKLFFGSGTQLSVL.

The chain combines TRBV5-4 with TRBJ2-1; TRBD1 might be the D (5 bases). Trimming shortened V by 0 bases and J by 10 bases, and 8 bases separated the two germline ends. The CDR3 loop spans 12 amino acids. Germline V gene lookup returns CDR1 SGHNT and CDR2 YYREEE (reference sequence). CDR3 sequence reads: CASSLEGREQFF. CDR3 sequence (DNA): TGTGCCAGCAGCTTGGAGGGGCGGGAGCAGTTCTTC.